This is a list of T cell receptor beta chains from one sample in a study of cytomegalovirus exposure and HLA in healthy donors. Clones were read by immunoSEQ multiplex PCR, and TCRdb kept only the in-frame ones, dropping some. This sample has 150,000 to 200,000 clones, with roughly 73% found just once. The sequencing input was PBMCs. The receptors were gathered from a woman aged 25 to 45 in good health and CMV-seronegative. Each CDR3 is given with its conserved first and last residue. Fields, in order: V gene, D gene, clone size, J gene, CDR3 DNA, CDR3 protein. The D gene is left open where the match is weak. For some rows the clone size is stated as once, few or many, or as a class when expanded; others skip it.

>TRBV7-9|TRBD1|few|TRBJ2-7
TGTGCCAGCAGCTCCATTAAAACAGGGGAAGGGTTAGACGAGCAGTACTTC
CASSSIKTGEGLDEQYF
>TRBV9|-|-|TRBJ2-1
TGTGCCAGCAGCGCTCTCGGATACTCGGGGAATGAGCAGTTCTTC
CASSALGYSGNEQFF
>TRBV9|TRBD1|-|TRBJ1-4
TGTGCCAGCAGCCCAACTAGCGGAACCGGGACAGGGAATGAAAAACTGTTTTTT
CASSPTSGTGTGNEKLFF
>TRBV4-1|-|-|TRBJ2-4
TGCGCCAGCAGCCAGGGGAACAGGGTGCACATTCAGTACTTC
CASSQGNRVHIQYF
>TRBV19|-|-|TRBJ2-4
TGTGCCAGTAGTCTCAGGGATCCCAAAAACATTCAGTACTTC
CASSLRDPKNIQYF
>TRBV4-1|-|-|TRBJ1-5
TGCGCCAGCAGCCAATTTTATACGGGTTTTCAGCCCCAGCATTTT
CASSQFYTGFQPQHF
>TRBV5-1|-|-|TRBJ1-1
TGCGCCAGCAGCTTAGGCAGGGGAGACACTGAAGCTTTCTTT
CASSLGRGDTEAFF
>TRBV7-7|TRBD2|few|TRBJ2-5
TGTGCTAGCAGCTTAGGGCGCGGGAGGGCGGAGACCCAGTACTTC
CASSLGRGRAETQYF
>TRBV6-5|-|-|TRBJ2-7
TGTGCCAGCAGCCGAAGTCCCGGGTCTGGCGAGCAGTACTTC
CASSRSPGSGEQYF
>TRBV7-9|-|few|TRBJ1-1
TGTGCCAGCAGCTTAGTGCAATTTAGTGAGACTGAAGCTTTCTTT
CASSLVQFSETEAFF
>TRBV11-2|TRBD2|-|TRBJ2-1
TGTGCCAGCAGTTTAGCGGGAAGGCGGGGTGAGCAGTTCTTC
CASSLAGRRGEQFF
>TRBV5-6|TRBD2|-|TRBJ2-7
TGTGCCAGCAGCCTCGGACTAGCGGGAGCTCCCTACGAGCAGTACTTC
CASSLGLAGAPYEQYF
>TRBV18|TRBD2|-|TRBJ2-4
TGTGCCAGCTCACGGAGCGGGGGGCTAGCCAAAAACATTCAGTACTTC
CASSRSGGLAKNIQYF
>TRBV27|TRBD1|-|TRBJ2-7
TGTGCCAGCAGTCCCGGACAGGACTACGAGCAGTACTTC
CASSPGQDYEQYF
>TRBV5-1|TRBD2|-|TRBJ2-5
TGCGCCAGTAGCTTGGGAGGGCAGTGGCAAGAGACCCAGTACTTC
CASSLGGQWQETQYF
>TRBV27|-|-|TRBJ2-3
TGTGCCAGCAGCCGAAGGGGCGGCCCGCCGCAGTATTTT
CASSRRGGPPQYF
>TRBV7-9|TRBD1|-|TRBJ2-7
TGTGCCAGCAGCTCCTCGGACAGGGGGGTCTGCGAGCAGTACTTC
CASSSSDRGVCEQYF
>TRBV7-9|-|-|TRBJ2-6
TGTTCCAGCAGCTTCTTTCCGGGGGCCAACGTCCTGACTTTC
CSSSFFPGANVLTF
>TRBV6-5|-|-|TRBJ2-2
TGTGCCAGCAGTTACTCAAGCGGGTCGGGCACCGGGGAGCTGTTTTTT
CASSYSSGSGTGELFF
>TRBV27|-|-|TRBJ1-6
TGTGCCAGCAGTTTAAGCGGGTGGGGCTATAATTCACCCCTCCACTTT
CASSLSGWGYNSPLHF
>TRBV15|TRBD1|-|TRBJ1-1
TGTGCCACCAGCAGTACAGGGGTGAACACTGAAGCTTTCTTT
CATSSTGVNTEAFF
>TRBV4-2|TRBD1|-|TRBJ1-1
TGTGCCAGCAGCCGGGACAGGGGGTCGGCCACTGAAGCTTTCTTT
CASSRDRGSATEAFF
>TRBV11-3|-|-|TRBJ2-3
TGTGCCAGCAGCTTAACTTCCACGTATACGCAGTATTTT
CASSLTSTYTQYF
>TRBV19|TRBD1|-|TRBJ1-2
TGTGCCAGTAGTTTCACAGGGGCCTCGAGCTACACCTTC
CASSFTGASSYTF
>TRBV10-3|-|-|TRBJ2-1
TGTGCCATCAGTTCCAGAGGGGGGGTCTCCTACAATGAGCAGTTCTTC
CAISSRGGVSYNEQFF
>TRBV7-2|TRBD2|-|TRBJ2-5
TGTGCCAGCAGCTTTTCTAGCGGGGGGGAGACCCAGTACTTC
CASSFSSGGETQYF
>TRBV4-1|TRBD2|-|TRBJ2-3
TGCGCCAGCAGCCCTCACCCCCTAGCGGGGGGGGACGATACGCAGTATTTT
CASSPHPLAGGDDTQYF
>TRBV10-2|TRBD1|-|TRBJ2-5
TGCGCCAGCAGGGACAGGGTAGGGGAGACCCAGTACTTC
CASRDRVGETQYF
>TRBV7-9|-|-|TRBJ1-1
TGTGCCAGCAGCTTAAACATGGGGACTGGGAACACTGAAGCTTTCTTT
CASSLNMGTGNTEAFF
>TRBV19|TRBD1|-|TRBJ2-7
TGTGCCAGTAGTTCCAGGGGGAGCTCCTACGAGCAGTACTTC
CASSSRGSSYEQYF
>TRBV7-2|-|few|TRBJ1-5
TGTGCCAGCAGCTTGTTCCCTAGGCCCCAGCATTTT
CASSLFPRPQHF
>TRBV5-5|TRBD1|few|TRBJ1-5
TGTGCCAGCAGCACACGACAGGGCAGTCAGCCCCAGCATTTT
CASSTRQGSQPQHF
>TRBV30|-|-|TRBJ2-7
TGTGCCTTCGGAGACTGGATCTCCTACGAGCAGTACTTC
CAFGDWISYEQYF
>TRBV4-1|-|-|TRBJ2-5
TGCGCCAGCAGCCACGGGACTGCCTCTACCCAAGAGACCCAGTACTTC
CASSHGTASTQETQYF
>TRBV7-2|-|few|TRBJ1-1
TGTGCCAGCAGCCCGAGCGGGGGCGCGGACACTGAAGCTTTCTTT
CASSPSGGADTEAFF
>TRBV18|TRBD1|-|TRBJ2-2
TGTGCCAGCTCACCTCAATCGACAGGACAGGGTGCCACCGGGGAGCTGTTTTTT
CASSPQSTGQGATGELFF
>TRBV19|-|-|TRBJ1-1
TGTGCCAGTAGTATTCCCGGGACAACCGGCACTGAAGCTTTCTTT
CASSIPGTTGTEAFF
>TRBV4-1|-|few|TRBJ1-6
TGCGCCAGCAGACAGGGCCTCTATAATTCACCCCTCCACTTT
CASRQGLYNSPLHF
>TRBV30|TRBD1|-|TRBJ1-5
TGTGCCTGGAGGGGGGACAGATCCCAGCCCCAGCATTTT
CAWRGDRSQPQHF
>TRBV29-1|TRBD2|-|TRBJ2-3
TGCAGCGTGAGACTAGCGGAAAGGGGCACAGATACGCAGTATTTT
CSVRLAERGTDTQYF
>TRBV6-1|-|-|TRBJ1-4
TGTGCCAGCAGTGAAGCGCAGGGACTGAATGAAAAACTGTTTTTT
CASSEAQGLNEKLFF
>TRBV11-1|TRBD2|-|TRBJ2-1
TGTGCCAGCACGGGGGGCGGGGGGGCCAGAAATGAGCAGTTCTTC
CASTGGGGARNEQFF
>TRBV5-6|-|once|TRBJ1-1
TGTGCCAGCAGCTTGTCCAAGGAGGGTCACAACACTGAAGCTTTCTTT
CASSLSKEGHNTEAFF
>TRBV7-9|-|few|TRBJ2-7
TGTGCCAGCAGCTTAGCCGGGGCAGGGGCGACCTTGCAGTACTTC
CASSLAGAGATLQYF
>TRBV18|TRBD2|-|TRBJ2-1
TGTGCCAGCTCGGCGCTTCCGGGACTAGCGGGAGGGAAATACAATGAGCAGTTCTTC
CASSALPGLAGGKYNEQFF
>TRBV7-2|-|-|TRBJ2-1
TGTGCCAGCAGCCCAGCGTCGGGCTACAATGAGCAGTTCTTC
CASSPASGYNEQFF
>TRBV7-9|-|-|TRBJ1-1
TGTGCCAGCAGCTTACAGGGCTTCCACACTGAAGCTTTCTTT
CASSLQGFHTEAFF
>TRBV10-2|TRBD1|-|TRBJ2-7
TGCGCCAGCAAGGTGTACGTCGGGACAGGGGACCACGAGCAGTACTTC
CASKVYVGTGDHEQYF
>TRBV6-4|TRBD1|medium-sized|TRBJ2-2
TGTGCCAGCAGTGACGTGACAGGGACCGGGGAGCTGTTTTTT
CASSDVTGTGELFF
>TRBV4-1|TRBD1|few|TRBJ2-7
TGCGCCAGCAGCCAAGATCTTTACAGGGGGCTTAGCGAGCAGTACTTC
CASSQDLYRGLSEQYF
>TRBV19|TRBD1|once|TRBJ1-1
TGTGCCAGTAGTGATAGGCCGGGACAGGCGAACACTGAAGCTTTCTTT
CASSDRPGQANTEAFF
>TRBV2|-|-|TRBJ1-5
TGTGCCAGCAGCGGTGACAGGTTGGGATTGGGCAATCAGCCCCAGCATTTT
CASSGDRLGLGNQPQHF
>TRBV7-9|TRBD1|-|TRBJ2-3
TGTGCCAGCAGCAAAGACCCTCCGGGACAGGGGACAGATACGCAGTATTTT
CASSKDPPGQGTDTQYF
>TRBV19|-|-|TRBJ1-2
TGTGCCAGTAGTATTGCACAGATTAACTATGGCTACACCTTC
CASSIAQINYGYTF
>TRBV7-9|TRBD2|once|TRBJ2-5
TGTGCCAGCAGCCCGCCGCGGGGGGCGAGGGAGACCCAGTACTTC
CASSPPRGARETQYF